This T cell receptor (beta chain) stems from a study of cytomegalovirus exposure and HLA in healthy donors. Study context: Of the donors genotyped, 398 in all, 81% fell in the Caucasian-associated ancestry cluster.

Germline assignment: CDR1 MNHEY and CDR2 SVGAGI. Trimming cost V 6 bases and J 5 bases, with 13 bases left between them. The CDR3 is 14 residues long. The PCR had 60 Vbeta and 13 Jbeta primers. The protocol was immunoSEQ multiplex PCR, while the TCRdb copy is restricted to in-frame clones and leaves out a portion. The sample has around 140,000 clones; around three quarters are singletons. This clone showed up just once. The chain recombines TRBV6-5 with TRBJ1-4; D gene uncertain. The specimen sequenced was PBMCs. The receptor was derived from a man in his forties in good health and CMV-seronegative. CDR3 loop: CASRIDGGNEKLFF. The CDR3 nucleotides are TGTGCCAGCAGAATTGACGGAGGAAATGAAAAACTGTTTTTT.